This T cell receptor beta chain was sequenced for a study of patients and donors after allogeneic stem cell transplantation. TCRdb ran MiXCR on the RT-PCR reads and lists one entry per CDR3 protein. The repertoire holds about 110,000 distinct CDR3 sequences, with over 30% as singletons. The CDR3 contains 14 residues. Germline trimming cut 5 bases from V and 0 bases from J; bases unmatched to any gene: 0. The germline V gene has CDR1 DFQATT and CDR2 SNEGSKA (reference sequence). This TCR was sampled from a human donor who was either an allogeneic HSCT recipient or a stem cell or donor lymphocyte infusion donor (not recorded which). It is not recorded whose cells these are; they may come from a transplant donor. The V call is TRBV20-1, the J call TRBJ2-3, with 12 bases aligning to TRBD2. Sequenced material: blood, either unsorted or a sorted T cell fraction (not recorded which). The CDR3 region is CSAGLAGSTDTQYF. The CDR3 region has the DNA TGCAGTGCTGGACTAGCGGGAAGCACAGATACGCAGTATTTT.